This paragraph reports one T cell receptor beta chain. This clonotype has ten or more counts. Its specific antigen is unknown. No per-base quality is available; no much larger clone lies one base away. In the germline V gene, CDR1 corresponds to MNHEY and CDR2 to SVGAGI. The CDR3 starts with the cysteine, ends with the phenylalanine, and has 15 residues. Solely the CDR3 DNA is kept, with 45 bases framed from the first base. V is shortened by 5 bases, J by 5 bases, and the region joining them spans 16 bases. Library preparation was by RT-PCR. The reads were generated on an Illumina HiSeq 2500. TCRdb trimmed the raw reads at Q25, called clones with MiXCR and kept productive beta chains. When rows share a CDR3 protein, they turn into one entry using the most common DNA and genes. The sample yields more than 400,000 distinct CDR3 sequences; approximately 9.9% were counted once. The ten largest clonotypes hold 12% of the sample.

The time point label here, explained by the study, means: more than 40 days after influenza vaccine administration. The data derive from a study of response to subunit inactivated influenza vaccine (dated by TCRdb to 2016 to 2019). At the level of the whole study: Deep quantitative T cell receptor repertoire profiling was used in the study to track responses to a trivalent subunit inactivated influenza vaccine.

Beyond this particular receptor, the publication reports: The authors suggested that each seasonal influenza vaccination may recruit only a limited number of new T cells.

The receptor's source is a man over 45 who received an inactivated influenza vaccine. Donor details come from another sample of the same person, matched by shared clones. The chain is encoded by TRBV6-5 joined to TRBJ1-5; the D gene identity is not certain. This specimen consisted of PBMCs from blood, obtained 40 to 50 days after vaccination. The DNA reads TGTGCCAGCAGTCCTCAAGGTAACCCTCATCAGCCCCAGCATTTT. Its translation reads: CASSPQGNPHQPQHF.